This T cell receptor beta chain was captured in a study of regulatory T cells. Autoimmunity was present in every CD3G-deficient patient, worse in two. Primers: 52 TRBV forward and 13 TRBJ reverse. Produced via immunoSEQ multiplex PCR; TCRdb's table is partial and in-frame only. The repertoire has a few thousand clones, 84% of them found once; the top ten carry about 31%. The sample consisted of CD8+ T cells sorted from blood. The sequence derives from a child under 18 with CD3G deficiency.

Here the CDR3 reads CASSVLAGVETQYF. DNA of the CDR3: TGTGCCAGCAGTGTTCTAGCGGGAGTAGAGACCCAGTACTTC. This chain connects TRBV6-1 to TRBJ2-5; 10 positions agree with TRBD2. The CDR3 spans 14 residues. V was clipped by 4 bases and J by 4 bases; unmatched bases: 3. CDR1 is MNHNS and CDR2 is SASEGT in the germline V gene.